This T cell receptor beta chain derives from a study of cytomegalovirus exposure and HLA in healthy donors. Deletions cut 4 bases from V and 5 bases from J, with 5 bases between. Germline assignment: CDR1 SNHLY and CDR2 FYNNEI. CDR3 length: 11 residues. The PCR had 60 Vbeta and 13 Jbeta primers. Assay: immunoSEQ multiplex PCR; the TCRdb copy retains only in-frame clones and omits some. Of 150,000 to 200,000 clones listed, approximately 70% are singletons. The receptor was derived from a man aged 18 to 29 in good health and CMV-seropositive. The material sequenced was PBMCs. The chain employs TRBV2 and TRBJ1-1; D call uncertain. CDR3 in amino acids: CASSVITEAFF. CDR3 in DNA: TGTGCCAGCAGTGTAATTACTGAAGCTTTCTTT.